Listed below are T cell receptor beta chains from one sample, sequenced in a study of Ad26.COV2.S vaccination and SARS-CoV-2 variants. Generated by immunoSEQ multiplex PCR, the TCRdb table keeps only in-frame clones and is missing some. The sample lists 75,000 to 100,000 clones, approximately 82% occurring once. Sequencing was performed on peripheral blood, taken after recovery from COVID-19. These TCRs come from a human donor who had recovered from COVID-19. The conserved cysteine and the conserved F or W are not part of the CDR3 here. A D gene is named only where the DNA matches it firmly.

TRBJ1-3,TRBD1,TRBV27,ASSLTPRQGANTIY
TRBJ2-7,TRBD1,TRBV27,ASSSDRVYEQY
TRBJ1-2,.,TRBV12-3/TRBV12-4,ASSGDRGGYT
TRBJ2-1,.,TRBV7-9,ASSTGGNPNNEQF
TRBJ1-6,TRBD1,TRBV9,ASSRRGQELRSPLH
TRBJ2-6,TRBD1,TRBV6-1,ASSDQYRGSGANVLT
TRBJ2-7,.,TRBV6-2/TRBV6-3,ASSYSLRDYEQY
TRBJ1-2,.,TRBV7-9,ASSSGAGVSDYGYT
TRBJ2-3,TRBD2,TRBV19,ASKDIGSASGIDTQY
TRBJ1-5,.,TRBV28,ASSFLGIQPQH
TRBJ2-7,.,TRBV11-2,ASLILYEQY
TRBJ2-7,.,TRBV6-5,ASRQGISKYEQY
TRBJ2-5,.,TRBV3-1/TRBV3-2,ASSQDRAGCYQETQY
TRBJ2-7,.,TRBV28,ASTDPGGIGEQY
TRBJ1-6,TRBD1,TRBV25-1,ASTPTGAPNSPLH
TRBJ2-5,.,TRBV7-3,ASSQGSKETQY
TRBJ2-2,TRBD2,TRBV7-2,ASSLALAGMGEELF
TRBJ2-3,.,TRBV27,ASSLFSTDTQY
TRBJ2-3,.,TRBV12-3/TRBV12-4,ASSVTDTQY
TRBJ2-3,.,TRBV7-2,ASSLVGQGGTDTQY
TRBJ2-6,.,TRBV19,ASSTQDSGANVLT
TRBJ1-1,.,TRBV12-3/TRBV12-4,ASSKGVNTEAF
TRBJ2-7,.,TRBV6-5,ASINVVRGSYEQY
TRBJ1-1,.,TRBV6-2/TRBV6-3,ASSYSRPSGAPEAF
TRBJ1-1,.,TRBV7-3,ASSYLGRADEAF
TRBJ2-1,TRBD2,TRBV29-1,SVEGGRDHVYNEQF
TRBJ1-2,.,TRBV6-1,ASSGGRAGSYT
TRBJ1-1,.,TRBV5-6,ASSFPPAEAF
TRBJ1-2,.,TRBV27,ASTPQGRSHYGYT
TRBJ1-1,.,TRBV5-6,ASSFGTGSMNTEAF
TRBJ2-1,.,TRBV27,ASRERASYNEQF
TRBJ2-1,.,TRBV5-1,ASSFISDNEQF
TRBJ2-5,TRBD1,TRBV6-2/TRBV6-3,ASSSRDRGLHETQY
TRBJ1-2,.,TRBV2,ASSERSGPLNYGYT
TRBJ1-4,.,TRBV10-3,AISESAQGGNEKLF
TRBJ2-2,TRBD2,TRBV10-1,ASSGLAGTGELF
TRBJ1-5,.,TRBV27,ASLRTRPYSNQPQH
TRBJ1-2,.,TRBV7-9,ASSSRGNGYT
TRBJ1-2,TRBD1,TRBV19,ASSETGRGGYT
TRBJ2-7,.,TRBV6-1,ASSEAPGSSYEQY
TRBJ2-7,.,TRBV24-1,ATSDSGQSEQY
TRBJ2-1,TRBD2,TRBV20-1,SASTPGLAGRNEQF
TRBJ2-4,.,TRBV9,ASSIQENLAKNIQY
TRBJ2-1,.,TRBV11-2,ASSSYSRIGGGRNEQF
TRBJ2-1,TRBD2,TRBV29-1,SVNGLAGGQYNEQF